The 5 T cell receptor beta chains below were found in one sample sequenced in a study of OX40 agonist ivuxolimab in advanced cancers. The table came from immunoSEQ multiplex PCR; TCRdb's copy has only in-frame clones and leaves some out. The sample holds around 22,000 clones; over 75% are singletons and the top ten take about 35%. Sequences were derived from CD4+ or CD8+ T cells sorted from blood, sampled in a trial of the OX40 agonist ivuxolimab. These receptors were taken from an adult with an advanced solid tumor such as melanoma, head and neck, liver or kidney cancer.

This clone showed up just a few times. The chain recombines TRBV7-9 with TRBJ2-7; 7 bases fit TRBD1. This CDR3 is built from 14 residues. Germline V CDR1 and CDR2: SEHNR, FQNEAQ (reference sequence). V shed 4 bases and J 3 bases; nucleotides not matched to a gene: 6. CDR3 DNA: TGTGCCAGCAGCTCGACAGGGCGGATCTACGAGCAGTACTTC. Its translation is CASSSTGRIYEQYF.

CDR3: CASSQLGLGVEQFF. The CDR3, as DNA: TGCGCCAGCAGCCAGTTGGGACTAGGGGTTGAGCAGTTCTTC. V is TRBV4-3 and J is TRBJ2-1; 8 bases are shared with TRBD2. The CDR3 sequence is 14 residues long. J was trimmed by 9 bases and V by 3 bases; bases with no gene match: 7. Germline-derived CDR1 and CDR2 are LGHNA and YSLEER.

The DNA of the CDR3 is TGTGCCAGCACCGACTTACTAGGTAGCTCCTACAATGAGCAGTTCTTC. Its protein is CASTDLLGSSYNEQFF. The genes are TRBV9 and TRBJ2-1, with a tentative D call TRBD2 (5 bases). CDR1 SGDLS and CDR2 YYNGEE come from the germline V gene. There are 16 residues in the CDR3. Trimming removed 6 bases at V and 0 bases at J, with 16 bases between.

The gene calls are TRBV25-1 and TRBJ2-2; D not certain. Germline V gene sequence: CDR1 MGHDK, CDR2 SYGVNS. This CDR3 region has 14 residues. Trimming took off 4 bases at V and 4 bases at J, with 10 bases between the two ends. CDR3 nucleotide sequence: TGTGCCAGCAGTGCCCTCGCCTTCACCGGGGAGCTGTTTTTT. Residues: CASSALAFTGELFF.

The rearrangement uses TRBV5-1 and TRBJ1-5, with 8 bases matching TRBD1. V trimming: 0 bases; J trimming: 5 bases; junction bases outside the gene matches: 4. This CDR3 contains 15 residues. The V gene's germline CDR1 is SGHRS and CDR2 YFSETQ. The CDR3 loop is CASSLGTGFHQPQHF. In DNA form, the CDR3 reads TGCGCCAGCAGCTTGGGGACAGGGTTTCATCAGCCCCAGCATTTT.